Listed below are T cell receptor beta chains from one sample, sequenced in a study of blood T cell repertoires in COVID-19. Sequencing used immunoSEQ multiplex PCR; TCRdb keeps in-frame clones, though not all of them. The sample shows some 330,000 clones, about nine tenths of them seen only once. The material sequenced was PBMCs or T cells enriched from blood (not recorded which). Receptor source: a man in his thirties or forties who had recovered from COVID-19. CDR3s include the opening cysteine and the closing phenylalanine or tryptophan. D genes are given only for firm matches. A row's size may be missing; if present it is once, few, many or a size class.

TRBJ1-1 | TRBV27 | - | - | CASSSTADRPEAFF | TGTGCCAGCAGTTCAACCGCGGACAGACCTGAAGCTTTCTTT
TRBJ2-7 | TRBV5-1 | - | TRBD1 | CASSLATGAFYEQYF | TGCGCCAGCAGCTTGGCGACAGGGGCGTTCTACGAGCAGTACTTC
TRBJ1-5 | TRBV3-1/TRBV3-2 | - | - | CASSRGDSNQPQHF | TGTGCCAGCAGCCGAGGAGATAGCAATCAGCCCCAGCATTTT
TRBJ2-1 | TRBV18 | - | TRBD2 | CASSPDQRGDNEQFF | TGTGCCAGCTCACCAGACCAGCGGGGGGACAATGAGCAGTTCTTC
TRBJ1-5 | TRBV27 | once | TRBD1 | CASSLGMGQGARQPQHF | TGTGCCAGCAGTTTAGGGATGGGACAGGGGGCCCGTCAGCCCCAGCATTTT
TRBJ1-4 | TRBV15 | - | - | CATSSSGSHEKLFF | TGTGCCACCAGCAGCTCCGGGTCTCATGAAAAACTGTTTTTT
TRBJ1-1 | TRBV19 | - | - | CASSMPGWASNTEAFF | TGTGCCAGTAGTATGCCCGGCTGGGCCTCGAACACTGAAGCTTTCTTT
TRBJ1-4 | TRBV7-9 | - | - | CASSKQGTNEKLFF | TGTGCCAGCAGCAAACAGGGAACTAATGAAAAACTGTTTTTT
TRBJ2-7 | TRBV20-1 | few | TRBD1 | CSASWGQGSYEQYF | TGCAGTGCTAGTTGGGGACAGGGGTCCTACGAGCAGTACTTC
TRBJ2-3 | TRBV24-1 | - | TRBD1 | CATSDDRVADTQYF | TGTGCCACCAGTGATGACAGGGTTGCAGATACGCAGTATTTT
TRBJ1-5 | TRBV2 | - | - | CASSEGQGNQPQHF | TGTGCCAGCAGTGAGGGGCAGGGGAATCAGCCCCAGCATTTT
TRBJ1-5 | TRBV23-1 | once | - | CASSHSIRGHDQPQHF | TGCGCCAGCAGTCACTCAATCAGGGGTCATGATCAGCCCCAGCATTTT
TRBJ1-3 | TRBV5-1 | - | TRBD1 | CASSLGTAGNTIYF | TGCGCCAGCAGCTTAGGGACAGCTGGAAACACCATATATTTT
TRBJ2-3 | TRBV5-1 | once | - | CATRGGFTDTQYF | TGCGCCACCCGGGGAGGATTCACAGATACGCAGTATTTT
TRBJ2-3 | TRBV25-1 | - | - | CASSEVYREIADTQYF | TGTGCCAGCAGTGAGGTTTACAGGGAAATAGCAGATACGCAGTATTTT
TRBJ1-5 | TRBV30 | - | - | CAWSVRTGWGQPQHF | TGTGCCTGGAGTGTCCGCACAGGGTGGGGACAGCCCCAGCATTTT
TRBJ2-4 | TRBV10-1 | - | - | CASSESGLLAKNIQYF | TGCGCCAGCAGTGAGTCGGGACTGTTAGCCAAAAACATTCAGTACTTC
TRBJ2-7 | TRBV28 | - | - | CASSWSYYEQYF | TGTGCCAGCAGTTGGAGTTATTACGAGCAGTACTTC
TRBJ1-1 | TRBV14 | - | - | CASSPIQGNMNTEAFF | TGTGCCAGCAGCCCCATCCAGGGCAACATGAACACTGAAGCTTTCTTT
TRBJ2-3 | TRBV4-1 | - | - | CASSQDVASQYF | TGCGCCAGCAGCCAAGATGTAGCGTCGCAGTATTTT
TRBJ2-7 | TRBV9 | - | TRBD1 | CASSVAGGTYEQYF | TGTGCCAGCAGCGTAGCAGGGGGAACCTACGAGCAGTACTTC
TRBJ2-2 | TRBV7-8 | - | TRBD1 | CASSLTGAYTGELFF | TGTGCCAGCAGCTTAACAGGGGCCTACACCGGGGAGCTGTTTTTT
TRBJ1-6 | TRBV7-8 | - | TRBD1 | CASSPDSPTGRNSPLHF | TGTGCCAGCAGCCCCGACTCGCCGACAGGGAGAAATTCACCCCTCCACTTT
TRBJ1-5 | TRBV19 | - | TRBD1 | CASSLTGGGNQPQHF | TGTGCCAGTAGCCTCACAGGGGGCGGCAATCAGCCCCAGCATTTT
TRBJ2-3 | TRBV9 | - | - | CASSVGGIGTDTQYF | TGTGCCAGCAGCGTAGGCGGGATAGGGACAGATACGCAGTATTTT
TRBJ1-4 | TRBV6-5 | once | - | CASSYSGGTNEKLFF | TGTGCCAGCAGTTACTCGGGGGGTACTAATGAAAAACTGTTTTTT
TRBJ1-2 | TRBV12-3/TRBV12-4 | - | - | CASRTHQGGYTF | TGTGCCAGCAGGACACACCAAGGCGGCTACACCTTC
TRBJ2-7 | TRBV5-4 | - | - | CASSSGGQLSYEQYF | TGTGCCAGCAGCTCGGGGGGACAACTCTCCTACGAGCAGTACTTC
TRBJ1-5 | TRBV19 | - | - | CASADRTNQPQHF | TGTGCCAGTGCCGACAGGACGAATCAGCCCCAGCATTTT
TRBJ1-2 | TRBV19 | few | TRBD1 | CASSLTGYGYTF | TGTGCCAGTAGCCTGACAGGGTATGGCTACACCTTC
TRBJ1-1 | TRBV19 | once | - | CASSIVGAVPGTEAFF | TGTGCCAGTAGTATAGTAGGGGCGGTACCTGGCACTGAAGCTTTCTTT
TRBJ1-3 | TRBV7-9 | - | - | CATEQGLYPSGNTIYF | TGTGCCACCGAGCAGGGTCTTTACCCCTCTGGAAACACCATATATTTT
TRBJ1-5 | TRBV28 | - | - | CASRPTGRSSNQPQHF | TGTGCCAGCAGACCAACAGGGCGTAGCAGCAATCAGCCCCAGCATTTT
TRBJ2-7 | TRBV20-1 | - | - | CSASLEQGKRVQYF | TGCAGTGCTAGTCTAGAACAGGGCAAACGTGTGCAGTACTTC
TRBJ2-3 | TRBV7-9 | - | TRBD1 | CASSIKQGNGTDTQYF | TGTGCCAGCAGCATAAAACAGGGGAATGGAACAGATACGCAGTATTTT
TRBJ1-1 | TRBV7-9 | once | - | CASSFPGLDTEAFF | TGTGCCAGCAGCTTCCCAGGGTTGGACACTGAAGCTTTCTTT
TRBJ2-7 | TRBV27 | - | - | CASSLQGGFSYEQYF | TGTGCCAGCAGTTTACAGGGGGGCTTCTCCTACGAGCAGTACTTC
TRBJ2-7 | TRBV7-8 | - | TRBD1 | CASSFRQGYEQYF | TGTGCCAGCAGCTTCCGACAGGGGTACGAGCAGTACTTC
TRBJ2-7 | TRBV7-7 | - | TRBD1 | CASSLAGGEQYF | TGTGCTAGCAGCTTAGCAGGGGGCGAGCAGTACTTC
TRBJ2-7 | TRBV10-1 | - | TRBD1 | CASSEETGGVYEQYF | TGCGCCAGCAGTGAGGAAACAGGGGGTGTCTACGAGCAGTACTTC
TRBJ2-7 | TRBV12-3/TRBV12-4 | - | - | CASSTDSYEQYF | TGTGCCAGCAGTACGGACAGCTACGAGCAGTACTTC
TRBJ1-2 | TRBV30 | - | TRBD1 | CAWSGFEGATDGYTF | TGTGCCTGGAGTGGCTTTGAGGGGGCCACGGATGGCTACACCTTC